This TCR beta chain was captured in a study of T cell repertoires in cytomegalovirus infection. Study as a whole: Recently identified HLA-C-restricted and well-studied HLA-B-restricted CMV epitopes were used.

The CDR3 has 14 residues. Germline assignment: CDR1 SGHVS and CDR2 FQNEAQ. As concerns this clonotype: Antigen specificity is unknown. An end of the junction does not agree with germline; a read error may underlie this.

General observations from the study: Across the ex vivo response, the dominant clonotypes were HLA-C-restricted CMV-specific TCR beta clonotypes. Carriers of CMV plus the relevant HLA were identified by cumulative public TCR beta family frequency.

TCRdb called the reads again in MiXCR, with one record for every CDR3 protein. The data hold around 900,000 distinct CDR3 sequences, with roughly 30% observed a single time. This receptor was identified in a human donor in good health (CMV status not recorded). Some clones in this sample may be carry-over from other donors' samples. The material sequenced was cultured CD8+ T cells from PBMCs, taken from culture after CMV antigen stimulation. The chain combines TRBV7-8 with TRBJ2-3; D is possibly TRBD2 (7 bases). For the CDR3, the DNA is TGTGCCAGCAGCTTAGTGGGAGGGGGGAATACACAGTATTTT. Translation gives CASSLVGGGNTQYF.